This record concerns one T cell receptor (beta chain) sequence. This CDR3 comprises 14 residues. V shed 5 bases and J shed 3 bases, with 13 bases lying between them. Germline V gene lookup returns CDR1 MDHEN and CDR2 SYDVKM. The data were taken from a study of T-cell reconstitution after alpha-beta-depleted transplantation in children. Preparation of the TCRbeta library involved a method that used unique molecular identifiers. A single record per CDR3 protein comes from TCRdb applying MiXCR to the PCR reads. The data show over 550,000 distinct CDR3 sequences, over 9.5% seen once. The J gene is TRBJ1-2, the V gene TRBV28, with D perhaps matching TRBD1 (5 bases). The starting material was PBMCs from the stem cell graft donor, obtained from the stem cell graft. The TCR originated in a human donor who donated a stem cell graft to a child with acute myeloid leukemia. CDR3 region: CASSPATADYGYTF. CDR3 nucleotide sequence: TGTGCCAGCAGTCCAGCGACAGCGGACTATGGCTACACCTTC.